This section outlines one T cell receptor beta chain sequence together with its context. This sample stems from a study of T cell changes during pregnancy in multiple sclerosis. The ends lost 5 bases at V and 3 bases at J; junction bases unmatched: 9. This CDR3 has 15 amino acids. Germline CDR1 MNHNY, CDR2 SVGAGI (reference sequence). Measured with immunoSEQ multiplex PCR; TCRdb has only the in-frame clones, and not every one. The sample lists 25,000 to 35,000 clones, 89% occurring once. This chain connects TRBV6-6 to TRBJ2-7, with TRBD2 matching 8 bases. This TCR was sampled from a female donor with multiple sclerosis, enrolled in a pregnancy study. Specimen: CD8+ T cells from peripheral blood mononuclear cells, collected in the first trimester of pregnancy. This chain's CDR3 is CASSNYEAGDYEQYF. In nucleotides, the CDR3 is TGTGCCAGCAGTAATTACGAAGCGGGAGACTACGAGCAGTACTTC.